This T cell receptor (beta chain) came from a study of Ad26.COV2.S vaccination and SARS-CoV-2 variants. Sequencing used immunoSEQ multiplex PCR; TCRdb keeps in-frame clones, though not all of them. The data hold about 350,000 clones, with 70% to 90% observed a single time. Treatment in this sample: around 19 received Ad26.COV2.S at low or high dose, single or two shots; about 5 received placebo; per-sample allocation not given. It was on day 63 after the first vaccine or placebo injection that samples were taken. The TCR comes from a person aged 18 to 59 who received the Ad26.COV2.S COVID-19 vaccine or a placebo. Material: peripheral blood, obtained in a trial of Ad26.COV2.S vaccine versus placebo.

In DNA form, the CDR3 reads TGTGCCAGCAGCCAGGGACAGACCAACCAAGAGACCCAGTACTTC. Amino acids: CASSQGQTNQETQYF. The V call is TRBV11-2, the J call TRBJ2-5, with 7 bases lining up with TRBD1. J lost 0 bases, V lost 5 bases, and 6 bases had no gene match. The CDR3 is 15 residues long. Looked up from germline, CDR1 is SGHAT and CDR2 is FQNNGV.